The 27 T cell receptor beta chains below all came from one sample that was sequenced in a study of cytomegalovirus exposure and HLA in healthy donors. This PCR relied on a set of 60 Vbeta primers and 13 Jbeta primers. Sequenced by immunoSEQ multiplex PCR; TCRdb stores in-frame clones only, minus some. The sample consists of more than 85,000 clones, over 60% of them appearing once. Material for sequencing was PBMCs. The receptors originated from a woman aged 30 to 39 in good health and CMV-seronegative.

The chain employs TRBV18 and TRBJ2-4; D may be TRBD2 (6 bases). CDR1 and CDR2 from the germline V gene are KGHSH and LQKENI. The CDR3 spans 15 residues. Trimming cost V 4 bases and J 2 bases, with 12 bases left between them. CDR3 nucleotide sequence: TGTGCCAGCTCACGAGACGGGAGTTCCAAAAACATTCAGTACTTC. This gives the protein CASSRDGSSKNIQYF.

This chain joins TRBV7-6 and TRBJ2-4; 7 bases agree with TRBD1. V was clipped by 5 bases and J by 3 bases; unmatched bases: 4. Germline loops: CDR1 SGHVS, CDR2 FNYEAQ. This CDR3 contains 14 residues. The CDR3: CASSPGTDKNIQYF. In DNA form, the CDR3 reads TGTGCCAGCAGCCCGGGGACAGACAAAAACATTCAGTACTTC.

V usage is TRBV25-1 and J usage is TRBJ2-5; weak D call: TRBD1 (5 bases). The germline V and J ends were trimmed by 3 bases and 5 bases, with 10 bases remaining between them. Germline V CDR1 and CDR2: MGHDK, SYGVNS. The CDR3 is 13 residues long. CDR3 DNA sequence: TGTGCCAGCAGTGAGGGGCAATGGGAGACCCAGTACTTC. Protein sequence: CASSEGQWETQYF.

The rearrangement joins TRBV28 to TRBJ1-5, with 8 positions matching TRBD1. This CDR3 is 13 amino acids long. CDR1 is MDHEN and CDR2 is SYDVKM in the germline V gene. Trimming removed 5 bases from V and 10 bases from J; junction bases left unmatched: 7. The CDR3 DNA sequence: TGTGCCAGCAGTCAGGACAGGGTGAGACCCCAGCATTTT. Amino acid sequence: CASSQDRVRPQHF.

This chain links TRBV14 with TRBJ1-1, with D hard to call. The CDR3 extends over 14 amino acids. The V end lost 4 bases, the J end lost 0 bases, and 9 bases lay between the germline ends. Germline V gene data show CDR1 as SGHDN and CDR2 as FVKESK. The CDR3 bases are TGTGCCAGCAGCCTTCCAGGAATGAACACTGAAGCTTTCTTT. Its translation is CASSLPGMNTEAFF.

CDR3 sequence: CASSLEFGEKLFF. Here the CDR3 DNA reads TGTGCCAGCAGTCTGGAGTTTGGTGAAAAACTGTTTTTT. V and J are TRBV6-4 and TRBJ1-4; D not resolved. CDR1 is MRHNA and CDR2 is SNTAGT in the germline V gene. This CDR3 comprises 13 residues. V lost 5 bases and J lost 7, with 11 bases in between.

The chain carries TRBV5-8 and TRBJ1-1, with a possible D match to TRBD1 (6 bases). Trimming stripped 4 bases from V and 1 base from J, with 14 bases between. Germline V gene data show CDR1 as SGHTS and CDR2 as YDEGEE. The CDR3 has 15 residues. The DNA of the CDR3 is TGTGCCAGCAGCCTGACAGGTGAAGGGAACACTGAAGCTTTCTTT. Amino acid sequence: CASSLTGEGNTEAFF.

This sequence joins TRBV5-4 and TRBJ1-2; 7 bases are a match to TRBD1. Germline CDR1 reads SGHNT; CDR2 reads YYREEE (reference sequence). The J segment lost 4 bases and the V segment lost 4 bases, leaving 10 bases of the junction unmatched. This CDR3 has 15 amino acids. The CDR3 spells CASSPGQARSYGYTF. The CDR3, as DNA: TGTGCCAGCAGCCCTGGACAGGCCCGTAGCTATGGCTACACCTTC. The full variable domain, its missing parts supplied by reference TRBV5-4 and TRBJ1-2, is ETGVTQSPTHLIKTRGQQVTLRCSSQSGHNTVSWYQQALGQGPQFIFQYYREEENGRGNFPPRFSGLQFPNYSSELNVNALELDDSALYLCASSPGQARSYGYTFGSGTRLTVV.

This clone was seen a handful of times. The chain uses TRBV5-1 and TRBJ2-3; 8 bases map to TRBD2. V was pared by 4 bases and J by 0 bases, with 1 base of the junction left unmatched. This CDR3 is built from 14 residues. Germline-derived CDR1 and CDR2 are SGHRS and YFSETQ. CDR3 sequence: CASSAGGSTDTQYF. The CDR3 DNA reads TGCGCCAGCAGCGCGGGGGGCAGCACAGATACGCAGTATTTT.

The CDR3 loop is CASSFRGRGGELFF. The CDR3 nucleotides read TGTGCCAGCAGCTTCAGGGGGAGAGGCGGGGAGCTGTTTTTT. The chain links TRBV5-4 to TRBJ2-2, with 7 bases matching TRBD1. V was clipped by 2 bases and J by 7 bases; unmatched bases: 5. The CDR3 length is 14 residues. Per germline, CDR1 SGHNT and CDR2 YYREEE (reference sequence).

The chain is built from TRBV6-4 and TRBJ1-1; TRBD1 matches 9 bases. Looked up from germline, CDR1 is MRHNA and CDR2 is SNTAGT. The length of the CDR3 is 14 residues. V was pared by 6 bases and J by 4 bases, with 6 bases of the junction left unmatched. CDR3 protein: CASRPGQGGTEAFF. The DNA for the CDR3 is TGTGCCAGCAGGCCGGGACAGGGCGGCACTGAAGCTTTCTTT.

The CDR3 reads CASSPHQGTQYF. The DNA for the CDR3 is TGTGCCAGCAGCCCCCATCAGGGGACCCAGTACTTC. This chain uses TRBV7-6 with TRBJ2-5; possible D gene TRBD1, 5 bases. Germline V lookup: CDR1 SGHVS, CDR2 FNYEAQ. The CDR3 length is 12 residues. V shed 5 bases and J shed 7 bases, with 11 bases lying between them.

CDR3 coding DNA: TGTGCCAGCAGCTTAGATCTTAGGACAGGGGACGGCCCTATCTATGGCTACACCTTC. It codes for CASSLDLRTGDGPIYGYTF. The gene calls are TRBV11-3 and TRBJ1-2; 9 bases match TRBD1. The CDR3 contains 19 residues. Per germline, CDR1 SGHNT and CDR2 YENEEA. Trimming removed 0 bases from V and 4 bases from J; junction bases left unmatched: 15.

The chain recombines TRBV7-2 with TRBJ1-2, with 10 bases identical to TRBD1. Trimming cost V 3 bases and J 7 bases; bases outside gene matches: 5. Germline lookup yields CDR1 SGHTA and CDR2 FQGNSA. The CDR3 consists of 14 residues. CDR3 residues: CASSLTGGNSGYTF. Here the CDR3 DNA reads TGTGCCAGCAGCTTGACAGGGGGCAATAGTGGCTACACCTTC.

The V and J genes are TRBV5-1 and TRBJ2-1; D gene unclear. Germline V gene lookup returns CDR1 SGHRS and CDR2 YFSETQ. CDR3 length: 11 residues. V dropped 2 bases and J dropped 7 bases, with 4 bases sitting between them. The DNA for the CDR3 is TGCGCCAGCAGCTTCGTGAATGAGCAGTTCTTC. Translation gives CASSFVNEQFF.

The chain uses TRBV7-2 and TRBJ2-5; tentative D call: TRBD2 (5 bases). This CDR3 spans 13 amino acids. The germline V gene encodes CDR1 SGHTA and CDR2 FQGNSA. V lost 1 base to trimming and J lost 5 bases, with 8 bases between them. The CDR3 protein is CASSLGTLETQYF. CDR3 sequence (DNA): TGTGCCAGCAGCTTAGGGACTTTGGAGACCCAGTACTTC.

The genes are TRBV2 and TRBJ2-3; D might be TRBD1 (6 bases). V shed 4 bases and J shed 4 bases, with 9 bases lying between them. In germline, CDR1 is SNHLY, CDR2 FYNNEI. This CDR3 is 13 amino acids long. The CDR3 nucleotides read TGTGCCAGCAGTGTTCAGGGGCCAGATACGCAGTATTTT. This translates into CASSVQGPDTQYF. Full variable domain (missing parts from reference TRBV2 and TRBJ2-3): EPEVTQTPSHQVTQMGQEVILRCVPISNHLYFYWYRQILGQKVEFLVSFYNNEISEKSEIFDDQFSVERPDGSNFTLKIRSTKLEDSAMYFCASSVQGPDTQYFGPGTRLTVL.

The gene calls are TRBV19 and TRBJ1-1; no clear D gene. The germline V gene has CDR1 LNHDA and CDR2 SQIVND (reference sequence). This CDR3 region has 15 residues. Trimming took 0 bases from V and 0 from J, leaving 8 bases between them. In DNA, the CDR3 is TGTGCCAGTAGTATAGATGACTCGATGAACACTGAAGCTTTCTTT. The encoded protein is CASSIDDSMNTEAFF. Full variable domain (outside the CDR3, taken from reference TRBV19 and TRBJ1-1): DGGITQSPKYLFRKEGQNVTLSCEQNLNHDAMYWYRQDPGQGLRLIYYSQIVNDFQKGDIAEGYSVSREKKESFPLTVTSAQKNPTAFYLCASSIDDSMNTEAFFGQGTRLTVV.

The chain employs TRBV14 and TRBJ2-1, with a tentative D call TRBD1 (5 bases). Between the trimmed V and J ends, which lost 0 bases and 3 bases, there was a span of 12 bases. The CDR3 covers 16 residues. CDR1 is SGHDN and CDR2 is FVKESK in the germline V gene. As DNA, the CDR3 is TGTGCCAGCAGCCAAGACCTACAGGAAAACTACAATGAGCAGTTCTTC. Protein sequence: CASSQDLQENYNEQFF.

The CDR3: CAISVAGDGGYTF. The CDR3 DNA reads TGTGCCATCAGTGTAGCCGGGGATGGGGGCTACACCTTC. This chain joins TRBV10-3 and TRBJ1-2; D uncertain. The CDR3 has 13 residues. CDR1 ENHRY and CDR2 SYGVKD come from the germline V gene. V gave up 4 bases and J gave up 8 bases, with 14 bases separating them.

The table lists this clone with a count of one. This chain links TRBV5-4 with TRBJ2-7; TRBD2 matches 13 bases. The length of the CDR3 is 16 residues. Losses at the gene ends were 3 bases for V and 3 bases for J; bases not matched to a gene: 6. CDR1 SGHNT and CDR2 YYREEE come from the germline V gene (reference sequence). The CDR3 DNA reads as TGTGCCAGCAGCTACACCGGGACTAGCGGGATCTACGAGCAGTACTTC. This translates into CASSYTGTSGIYEQYF.

The rearrangement uses TRBV29-1 and TRBJ2-1; possible D gene TRBD1, 6 bases. Germline CDR1 reads SQVTM; CDR2 reads ANQGSEA. Trimming left V 2 bases short and J 0 bases short, with 11 bases between. This CDR3 contains 15 residues. CDR3 protein: CSVERTGSSYNEQFF. The CDR3 DNA sequence: TGCAGCGTTGAACGAACAGGGAGCTCCTACAATGAGCAGTTCTTC.

This chain connects TRBV7-9 to TRBJ2-1; TRBD1 is a possible D gene (6 bases). Trimming shortened V by 0 bases and J by 9 bases, and 9 bases separated the two germline ends. The CDR3 contains 13 residues. Germline CDR1 reads SEHNR; CDR2 reads FQNEAQ (reference sequence). In DNA, the CDR3 is TGTGCCAGCAGCTTAGCGATAGGGGGTGAGCAGTTCTTC. This gives the protein CASSLAIGGEQFF.

In this sample, this clone turned up a few times. V and J are TRBV13 and TRBJ1-2; D is possibly TRBD1 (6 bases). The CDR3 totals 16 residues. Per germline, CDR1 PRHDT and CDR2 FYEKMQ (reference sequence). The germline V and J ends were trimmed by 5 bases and 7 bases, with 23 bases remaining between them. In nucleotides, the CDR3 is TGTGCCAGCAGCCCAATCAGCAGGGGCCACGCTGGTGGCTACACCTTC. Translation: CASSPISRGHAGGYTF.

V is TRBV27 and J is TRBJ2-5; D is unresolved. Germline CDR1 and CDR2: MNHEY and SMNVEV (reference sequence). CDR3 length equals 13 residues. With 3 bases removed from V and 5 bases from J, the gap between germline ends came to 10 bases. The CDR3 coding sequence is TGTGCCAGCAGTTTTACCCCCCGGGAGACCCAGTACTTC. It yields the protein CASSFTPRETQYF.

This clone showed up just a few times. The chain links TRBV7-3 to TRBJ1-1; 10 bases fit TRBD1. The CDR3 is 14 amino acids. The germline V gene encodes CDR1 SGHTA and CDR2 FQGTGA. V dropped 5 bases and J dropped 3; count of bases not matched to a gene: 3. The CDR3 sequence is CASSGTGADTEAFF. The CDR3 DNA reads as TGTGCCAGCAGCGGGACAGGGGCAGACACTGAAGCTTTCTTT. Full variable domain (rest looked up from reference TRBV7-3 and TRBJ1-1): GAGVSQTPSNKVTEKGKYVELRCDPISGHTALYWYRQSLGQGPEFLIYFQGTGAADDSGLPNDRFFAVRPEGSVSTLKIQRTERGDSAVYLCASSGTGADTEAFFGQGTRLTVV.

V usage is TRBV28 and J usage is TRBJ2-7, with 9 bases matching TRBD2. Germline V gene data show CDR1 as MDHEN and CDR2 as SYDVKM. V dropped 2 bases and J dropped 4; count of bases not matched to a gene: 6. The CDR3 runs 15 residues. CDR3: CASSLGAGGIYEQYF. CDR3 coding DNA: TGTGCCAGCAGTTTAGGGGCGGGAGGGATATACGAGCAGTACTTC.